These 26 T cell receptor beta chains share one sample of origin, sequenced in a study of T-cell reconstitution after alpha-beta-depleted transplantation in children. It was with unique molecular identifiers that the TCRbeta library was prepared. TCRdb re-called the PCR reads through MiXCR, storing one row per CDR3 protein. The data show some 200,000 distinct CDR3 sequences, 13% to 15% seen once. Sequenced material: PBMCs from the stem cell graft donor, taken from the stem cell graft. The source is a human donor who donated a stem cell graft to a child with acute lymphoblastic leukemia.

The chain employs TRBV12-3 or TRBV12-4 and TRBJ2-3; 9 positions agree with TRBD2. This CDR3 has 18 amino acids. The V gene end was trimmed by 6 bases and the J gene end by 0 bases; junction bases not matched to a gene: 13. This CDR3 reads CASSAWAGGPSSTDTQYF. Here the CDR3 DNA reads TGTGCCAGCAGCGCTTGGGCGGGAGGGCCCTCTAGCACAGATACGCAGTATTTT.

Ten or more counts support this clonotype. This sequence joins TRBV12-3 or TRBV12-4 and TRBJ1-1; D is uncertain. This CDR3 has 20 amino acids. Trimming stripped 8 bases from V and 5 bases from J, with 36 bases between. The CDR3 DNA reads TGTGCCAGCTCCCCCTGGGGAGGGCGGCGAACGGGGTATGATAATACTGAAGCTTTCTTT. As protein: CASSPWGGRRTGYDNTEAFF.

This clonotype was observed at least ten times. The genes are TRBV7-2 and TRBJ2-7; 8 positions match TRBD2. Losses at the gene ends were 8 bases for V and 0 bases for J; bases not matched to a gene: 6. The CDR3 sequence is 14 residues long. Germline V gives CDR1 SGHTA, CDR2 FQGNSA. CDR3 sequence: CASLSGGSSYEQYF. The CDR3 DNA sequence: TGTGCCAGCCTAAGCGGGGGAAGCTCCTACGAGCAGTACTTC.

Only a few counts were recorded for this clonotype. J is TRBJ2-5 and V is TRBV5-1; 8 bases are shared with TRBD1. This CDR3 has 15 amino acids. The V gene end was trimmed by 6 bases and the J gene end by 5 bases; junction bases not matched to a gene: 12. Germline V gene data show CDR1 as SGHRS and CDR2 as YFSETQ. DNA of the CDR3: TGCGCCAGCACCGTCTCCCAGGGGGCCGGTGAGACCCAGTACTTC. Its translation: CASTVSQGAGETQYF.

This clonotype was counted ten times or more. The chain carries TRBV4-1 and TRBJ1-4; D is possibly TRBD1 (5 bases). In germline, CDR1 is MGHRA, CDR2 YSYEKL. CDR3 length equals 18 residues. V was clipped by 2 bases and J by 6 bases, with 22 bases between them. The CDR3, as DNA: TGCGCCAGCAGCCAATACCAGGGTGTTAGGCTGTTTGATGAAAAACTGTTTTTT. Translating it yields CASSQYQGVRLFDEKLFF.

This clonotype has a handful of counts. The genes are TRBV7-9 and TRBJ2-5, with D hard to call. The V end lost 1 base, the J end lost 3 bases, and 12 bases lay between the germline ends. Germline loops: CDR1 SEHNR, CDR2 FQNEAQ (reference sequence). CDR3 size: 15 residues. The CDR3 bases are TGTGCCAGCAGCTTAGGACGGACGCCAGAAGAGACCCAGTACTTC. This translates into CASSLGRTPEETQYF.

J is TRBJ1-5 and V is TRBV6-2 or TRBV6-3; D is uncertain. Germline assignment: CDR1 MNHEY and CDR2 SVGEGT. The length of the CDR3 is 14 residues. The germline V and J ends were trimmed by 2 bases and 2 bases, with 7 bases remaining between them. The DNA for the CDR3 is TGTGCCAGCAGTTACGCCCAGGGCAATCAGCCCCAGCATTTT. This encodes CASSYAQGNQPQHF.

This clonotype was seen ten or more times. The chain joins TRBV20-1 to TRBJ1-3; the D gene is possibly TRBD1 (6 bases). Trimming stripped 2 bases from V and 2 bases from J, with 19 bases between. The germline V gene has CDR1 DFQATT and CDR2 SNEGSKA (reference sequence). The CDR3 spans 17 residues. In DNA, the CDR3 is TGCAGTGCTAGACTACCCGGACAGCGATTGACTGGAAACACCATATATTTT. Its translation: CSARLPGQRLTGNTIYF.

The CDR3 is CATSDPNEAWAGGAFF. Here the CDR3 DNA reads TGTGCCACCAGTGATCCTAATGAGGCGTGGGCGGGTGGAGCTTTCTTT. The chain has TRBV24-1 and TRBJ1-1; D call uncertain. Looked up from germline, CDR1 is KGHDR and CDR2 is SFDVKD. CDR3 length equals 16 residues. The V end lost 3 bases, the J end lost 10 bases, and 23 bases lay between the germline ends.

In its sample, this clonotype was seen many times. V and J are TRBV24-1 and TRBJ2-5; 9 nucleotides align to TRBD1. This CDR3 contains 15 residues. J was trimmed by 5 bases and V by 5 bases; bases with no gene match: 8. Germline CDR1 and CDR2: KGHDR and SFDVKD. The CDR3 DNA reads TGTGCCACCAGTGGCCCAACAGGGGGCGCGGAGACCCAGTACTTC. It yields the protein CATSGPTGGAETQYF.

This clonotype has at least ten counts. The chain joins TRBV12-3 or TRBV12-4 to TRBJ2-6; TRBD2 matches 8 bases. The CDR3 length is 16 residues. V shed 7 bases, J shed 1 base, and the junction held 6 bases outside the gene matches. As DNA, the CDR3 is TGTGCCAGCACCCCGGGGGGGCTATCTGGGGCCAACGTCCTGACTTTC. Amino acid sequence: CASTPGGLSGANVLTF.

This clonotype occurred a few times. V gene TRBV29-1 combines with J gene TRBJ2-1; D unclear. The CDR3 sequence is 13 residues long. V was shortened by 5 bases and J by 5 bases, with 13 bases between the two germline ends. CDR1 is SQVTM and CDR2 is ANQGSEA in the germline V gene. The DNA for the CDR3 is TGCAGCGTTCGGGTGCAGGTCAACAATGAGCAGTTCTTC. It yields the protein CSVRVQVNNEQFF.

The chain links TRBV5-1 to TRBJ2-1, with 10 bases lining up with TRBD2. The CDR3 is 14 amino acids. The junction had 10 bases not matched to a gene; V was cut back by 8 bases and J by 8 bases. CDR1 SGHRS and CDR2 YFSETQ come from the germline V gene. The DNA for the CDR3 is TGCGCCAGTTCCCCAGGGCTAGCGGGAGATGAGCAGTTCTTC. It encodes CASSPGLAGDEQFF.

V gene TRBV3-1 combines with J gene TRBJ1-1, with 7 bases fitting TRBD1. The junction had 6 bases not matched to a gene; V was cut back by 2 bases and J by 0 bases. Germline V lookup: CDR1 LGHDT, CDR2 YNNKEL (reference sequence). The CDR3 is made up of 16 amino acids. CDR3 sequence reads: CASSQSSTGLNTEAFF. The DNA for the CDR3 is TGTGCCAGCAGCCAATCTTCGACAGGGTTGAACACTGAAGCTTTCTTT.

The rearrangement joins TRBV7-2 to TRBJ2-3, with a tentative D call TRBD1 (6 bases). Germline V gene data show CDR1 as SGHTA and CDR2 as FQGNSA. Trimming stripped 3 bases from V and 2 bases from J, with 12 bases between. The CDR3 has 15 amino acids. CDR3: CASSFGRTDTDTQYF. The CDR3 DNA follows: TGTGCCAGCAGCTTCGGGCGGACAGACACAGATACGCAGTATTTT.

The rearrangement joins TRBV5-1 to TRBJ2-5, with a possible D match to TRBD1 (6 bases). In germline, CDR1 is SGHRS, CDR2 YFSETQ. This CDR3 spans 15 amino acids. Trimming left V 6 bases short and J 0 bases short, with 15 bases between. In DNA, the CDR3 is TGCGCCAGCACCAACAGGGCTACCCACCAAGAGACCCAGTACTTC. Translated, it gives CASTNRATHQETQYF.

This clonotype was observed many times. The J gene is TRBJ1-2, the V gene TRBV29-1; unclear D gene. This CDR3 has 14 amino acids. Trimming cost V 0 bases and J 4 bases, with 12 bases left between them. Germline-derived CDR1 and CDR2 are SQVTM and ANQGSEA. Here the CDR3 DNA reads TGCAGCGTTGAAGATCCGGGCAGACCCTATGGCTACACCTTC. Protein: CSVEDPGRPYGYTF.

Of note for this clonotype: This could be a read error, since a much larger clone is one nucleotide away. The genes are TRBV20-1 and TRBJ2-7; D possibly uses TRBD1 or TRBD2 (5 bases each). From germline, CDR1 is DFQATT and CDR2 SNEGSKA (reference sequence). The CDR3 length is 14 residues. Trimming removed 1 base from V and 3 bases from J, with 13 bases in between. The CDR3 here is CSARVPGRDYEQYF. CDR3 DNA sequence: TGCAGTGCTAGAGTGCCGGGACGAGACTACGAGCAGTACTTC.

The count of this clonotype is one. This sequence joins TRBV20-1 and TRBJ2-2; 7 positions match TRBD2. The junction had 19 bases not matched to a gene; V was cut back by 7 bases and J by 8 bases. The CDR3 is 16 amino acids. CDR1 and CDR2 from the germline V gene are DFQATT and SNEGSKA (reference sequence). The CDR3 here is CSVRDRNAAGEGELFF. In DNA form, the CDR3 reads TGCAGTGTCCGGGACCGCAATGCGGCGGGAGAAGGGGAGCTGTTTTTT.

A few counts support this clonotype. V gene TRBV11-3 combines with J gene TRBJ2-4, with D possibly matching TRBD1 (6 bases). The CDR3 is made up of 15 amino acids. Deletions cut 5 bases from V and 0 bases from J, with 11 bases between. Germline CDR1 reads SGHNT; CDR2 reads YENEEA. CDR3 sequence reads: CASSPGARAKNIQYF. The CDR3 region has the DNA TGTGCCAGCAGCCCAGGGGCTAGAGCCAAAAACATTCAGTACTTC. Full variable domain (missing parts from reference TRBV11-3 and TRBJ2-4): EAGVVQSPRYKIIEKKQPVAFWCNPISGHNTLYWYLQNLGQGPELLIRYENEEAVDDSQLPKDRFSAERLKGVDSTLKIQPAELGDSAVYLCASSPGARAKNIQYFGAGTRLSVL.

This clonotype was seen at least ten times. V gene TRBV5-6 combines with J gene TRBJ2-1; the match to TRBD2 covers 8 bases. After removal of 4 bases from V and 7 bases from J, the junction contained 13 bases not matched to a gene. Per the germline V gene, CDR1 is SGHDT and CDR2 is YYEEEE. The CDR3 consists of 16 residues. The CDR3 nucleotides are TGTGCCAGCAGCCCCATAGCCGCGGGAGGTTTTAATGAGCAGTTCTTC. The encoded protein is CASSPIAAGGFNEQFF.

This clonotype came up many times. The chain links TRBV20-1 to TRBJ2-7; 12 nucleotides align to TRBD2. The J segment lost 1 base and the V segment lost 1 base, leaving 2 bases of the junction unmatched. The germline V gene has CDR1 DFQATT and CDR2 SNEGSKA (reference sequence). The length of the CDR3 is 15 residues. CDR3 protein: CSARGLAGASYEQYF. Written as DNA, the CDR3 is TGCAGTGCTAGAGGACTAGCGGGAGCGTCCTACGAGCAGTACTTC.

Note on this clonotype: Germline is not matched at one junction end, which may reflect a read error. CDR3 protein: CRVGDRGTYEQYF. The CDR3 DNA reads as TGCCGCGTTGGGGACAGGGGGACCTACGAGCAGTACTTC. The rearrangement links TRBV29-1 to TRBJ2-7, with 11 bases identical to TRBD1. Germline CDR1 is SQVTM and CDR2 is ANQGSEA. This CDR3 contains 13 residues.

In its sample, this clonotype was seen many times. The gene calls are TRBV6-5 and TRBJ2-4, with D hard to call. V was trimmed by 0 bases and J by 9 bases, leaving 12 bases between them. This CDR3 region has 14 residues. Germline V gene lookup returns CDR1 MNHEY and CDR2 SVGAGI. The CDR3 DNA reads TGTGCCAGCAGTTACTCGATATCCGGTACCATTCAGTACTTC. Its protein is CASSYSISGTIQYF.

Ten or more counts support this clonotype. The chain uses TRBV11-2 and TRBJ2-1; unclear D gene. The CDR3 length is 12 residues. Germline CDR1 reads SGHAT; CDR2 reads FQNNGV. V gave up 0 bases and J gave up 6 bases, with 3 bases separating them. CDR3 sequence reads: CASSLESNEQFF. The CDR3 coding sequence is TGTGCCAGCAGCTTAGAGTCCAATGAGCAGTTCTTC.

This clonotype was seen many times. The chain couples TRBV29-1 to TRBJ1-2, with TRBD1 matching 7 bases. The germline V gene has CDR1 SQVTM and CDR2 ANQGSEA. The CDR3 runs 12 residues. The trim removed 6 bases at V and 8 bases at J, leaving 9 bases unmatched. The CDR3 reads CSVGDRDGGYTF. Written as DNA, the CDR3 is TGCAGCGTCGGCGACAGGGATGGGGGCTACACCTTC. Drawing the rest from reference TRBV29-1 and TRBJ1-2, the complete variable domain is SAVISQKPSRDICQRGTSLTIQCQVDSQVTMMFWYRQQPGQSLTLIATANQGSEATYESGFVIDKFPISRPNLTFSTLTVSNMSPEDSSIYLCSVGDRDGGYTFGSGTRLTVV.